Sequencing of this T cell receptor (beta chain) was carried out in a study of cytomegalovirus exposure and HLA in healthy donors. As for the study in general: Some 180 million T cells yielded 90 million to 130 million unique TCR beta sequences in earlier analysis. Early released data had about 85 million unique TCRs, all coming from HLA-typed donors. General study points: 87-base-pair reads could not separate some V segments, including TRBV6-2 and TRBV6-3.

This CDR3 spans 11 amino acids. V lost 3 bases and J 4 bases, leaving 4 bases between the germline ends. Germline CDR1 and CDR2: SGHDN and FVKESK. PCR was performed using 60 Vbeta and 13 Jbeta primers. The assay was immunoSEQ multiplex PCR, and TCRdb's table has in-frame clones only and misses some. There are 210,000 or so clones in the sample; around 80% occur only once, and under 0.6% lies in the top ten. Comment on this clone: Antigen specificity is unknown.

This TCR came from a boy aged 5-17 years in good health and CMV-seronegative. The rearrangement links TRBV14 to TRBJ2-7; no reliable D call. Sequences were obtained from PBMCs. CDR3 coding DNA: TGTGCCAGCAGCCAGTTATACGAGCAGTACTTC. It is translated as CASSQLYEQYF.